The clone carrying this T cell receptor (beta chain) appeared many times. These data are taken from a study of T cells after yellow fever vaccination. TCRdb analysed the 5' RACE reads with MiXCR anew, one entry per CDR3 protein. This table has a few hundred thousand distinct CDR3 sequences, less than 8.5% appearing once. This CDR3 spans 12 amino acids. V lost 5 bases, J lost 6 bases, and 11 bases lay in between. Germline CDR1 is SGHTA and CDR2 is FQGNSA. The gene calls are TRBV7-2 and TRBJ2-7; TRBD1 is a possible D gene (6 bases). Sequencing used CD4+ T cells sorted from PBMCs, obtained 15 days after the yellow fever booster vaccination. The origin of this receptor is a man aged 25-45 years who received the YFV17D yellow fever vaccine. Here the CDR3 DNA reads TGTGCCAGCAGCCCGAACAGGGTCGAGCAGTACTTC. This gives the protein CASSPNRVEQYF.